These 3 T cell receptor beta chains came from one sample sequenced in a study of Graves' ophthalmopathy and Graves' hyperthyroidism. RNA transcripts served as template for amplifying TCR beta CDR3 sequences. HTBI primers primed a first-round RT-PCR, and a second-round multiplex PCR followed. TCRdb fed the multiplex PCR reads into MiXCR, producing one record per CDR3 protein. The sample includes 650,000 to 800,000 distinct CDR3 sequences, about 41% of them seen just once. Sequencing used peripheral blood. The receptors shown here come from an adult man with Graves' ophthalmopathy.

This clonotype was detected ten times or more. V usage is TRBV7-8 and J usage is TRBJ1-2; no definite D call. Germline V gene lookup returns CDR1 SGHVS and CDR2 FQNEAQ. V dropped 2 bases and J dropped 4 bases, with 17 bases sitting between them. The CDR3 is 16 residues long. CDR3 DNA sequence: TGTGCCAGCAGCTTATTCAGGTCCAGCCTCTTCTATGGCTACACCTTC. Translated: CASSLFRSSLFYGYTF.

In its sample, this clonotype was seen many times. This chain joins TRBV19 and TRBJ2-5, with a tentative D call TRBD1 (6 bases). The CDR3 consists of 14 residues. Germline CDR1 reads LNHDA; CDR2 reads SQIVND (reference sequence). Trimming left V 5 bases short and J 5 bases short, with 15 bases between. CDR3 nucleotide sequence: TGTGCCAGTAGTCAACAGGGTTCATGGGAGACCCAGTACTTC. As protein: CASSQQGSWETQYF.

The chain combines TRBV4-2 with TRBJ2-7, with 10 bases aligning to TRBD2. From germline, CDR1 is LGHNA and CDR2 YNFKEQ. V trimming: 0 bases; J trimming: 3 bases; junction bases outside the gene matches: 11. The CDR3 consists of 18 residues. The CDR3 coding sequence is TGTGCCAGCAGCCAAGATGAGGAAAGCGGGGGGGTGTTCTACGAGCAGTACTTC. It is translated as CASSQDEESGGVFYEQYF.